One TCR beta chain is described in this entry. The antigen remains undetermined. This record belongs to a study of shared clonotypes between healthy human individuals. Study findings and constraints: Sampling was confined to blood; repertoires within tissues likely differ.

Some clones are missing from TCRdb's copy, which holds only in-frame ones; the method was immunoSEQ multiplex PCR. The table records some 1 million clones, 60% to 80% of them present only once. Germline loops: CDR1 MDHEN, CDR2 SYDVKM. This CDR3 comprises 16 residues. Trimming removed 4 bases from V and 0 bases from J, with 13 bases in between. The sample comprised memory CD4+ T cells sorted from blood. Stated subset: CD45RA-negative fraction. The rearrangement links TRBV28 to TRBJ1-5; D is uncertain. This TCR was sampled from a man aged 18 to 30 in good health. CDR3 sequence: CASSSLASYSNQPQHF. CDR3 nucleotides: TGTGCCAGCAGTTCCTTGGCTAGTTATAGCAATCAGCCCCAGCATTTT.